Listed below are T cell receptor beta chains from one sample, sequenced in a study of tumor-infiltrating lymphocytes in primary liver carcinoma. Each CDR3 protein is one row after TCRdb ran MiXCR on the multiplex PCR reads. The sample contains about 48,000 distinct CDR3 sequences, over 70% of which appear only once. Material: liver tumor tissue from sampling region 3. The receptors shown here come from a man aged 35-49 years with primary liver carcinoma and hepatitis B virus infection. Both conserved end residues are part of each CDR3. Each record gives: clone size, J gene, V gene, D gene, CDR3 protein, CDR3 DNA. A D gene is named only where the DNA matches it firmly. Some rows mark clone size as missing; the rest say once, few, many or name a class of expanded clone.

>-|TRBJ2-7|TRBV5-5|TRBD1
CASSRAGTGGYEQYF
TGTGCCAGCAGTCGGGCCGGGACAGGAGGTTACGAGCAGTACTTC
>many|TRBJ2-3|TRBV7-9|-
CASSPQDTQYF
TGTGCCAGCAGCCCCCAGGATACGCAGTATTTT
>-|TRBJ1-3|TRBV7-9|TRBD1
CASNLGWDREPAGNTIYF
TGTGCCAGCAACCTGGGTTGGGACAGGGAACCTGCCGGAAACACCATATATTTT
>-|TRBJ2-1|TRBV11-2|TRBD2
CACSFRLAGDFNEQFF
TGTGCCTGTAGTTTTCGACTAGCGGGAGATTTCAATGAGCAGTTCTTC
>-|TRBJ2-7|TRBV25-1|-
CASSEYRSGPPVTYEQNF
TGTGCCAGCAGTGAATATCGGTCGGGCCCACCCGTCACCTACGAGCAGAACTTC
>-|TRBJ1-2|TRBV29-1|-
CSVWKWEVGYAF
TGCAGCGTTTGGAAATGGGAGGTTGGCTACGCCTTC
>once|TRBJ2-3|TRBV12-3/TRBV12-4|-
CASSSTGQFSGGRVDTQYF
TGTGCCAGCAGCTCCACGGGACAGTTCTCAGGAGGGCGAGTAGATACGCAGTATTTT
>few|TRBJ2-3|TRBV7-9|-
CASSLRQVADRQYF
TGTGCCAGCAGCCTGCGACAGGTCGCAGATAGGCAGTATTTT
>many|TRBJ2-1|TRBV6-1|-
CASSEVGVDEQFF
TGTGCCAGCAGTGAAGTGGGAGTCGATGAGCAGTTCTTC
>many|TRBJ2-1|TRBV4-1|-
CASSQAGTEQFF
TGCGCCAGCAGCCAAGCAGGAACCGAGCAGTTCTTC
>many|TRBJ2-4|TRBV29-1|-
CSVELRGLGGIQYF
TGCAGCGTTGAACTAAGGGGCCTCGGCGGCATTCAGTACTTC
>many|TRBJ2-7|TRBV28|-
CASSSEGWSYEQYF
TGTGCCAGCAGTTCCGAGGGTTGGTCCTACGAGCAGTACTTC
>-|TRBJ2-7|TRBV11-2|-
CASSLTDTACELYF
TGTGCCAGCAGTTTAACAGACACTGCCTGCGAGCTGTACTTC
>medium-sized|TRBJ2-2|TRBV11-2|-
CASSSRQASNTGELFF
TGTGCCAGCAGCTCCAGACAGGCTTCGAACACCGGGGAGCTGTTTTTT
>-|TRBJ2-7|TRBV4-1|-
CACSQGGSYEQYF
TGCGCCTGTAGCCAAGGAGGGTCCTATGAGCAGTACTTC
>once|TRBJ2-1|TRBV12-3/TRBV12-4|TRBD2
CASSPTSSNEQIF
TGTGCCAGCAGTCCGACTAGCTCCAATGAGCAGATCTTC
>few|TRBJ2-7|TRBV11-2|-
CACSWSDNLRGQYF
TGTGCCTGCTCATGGTCGGACAATCTGCGAGGGCAGTACTTC
>many|TRBJ1-5|TRBV6-1|-
CASSGGSSNQPQHF
TGTGCCAGCAGTGGAGGGTCTAGCAATCAGCCCCAGCATTTT